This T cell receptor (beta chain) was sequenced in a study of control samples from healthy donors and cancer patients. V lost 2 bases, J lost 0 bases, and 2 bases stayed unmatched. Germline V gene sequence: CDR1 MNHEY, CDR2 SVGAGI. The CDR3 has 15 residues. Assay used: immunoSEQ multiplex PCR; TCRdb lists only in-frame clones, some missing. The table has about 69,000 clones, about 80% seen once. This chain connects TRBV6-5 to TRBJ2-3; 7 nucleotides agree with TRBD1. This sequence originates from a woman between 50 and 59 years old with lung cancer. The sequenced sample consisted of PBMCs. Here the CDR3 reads CASSYRGLSTDTQYF. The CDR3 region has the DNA TGTGCCAGCAGTTACAGGGGGCTTAGCACAGATACGCAGTATTTT.